These T cell receptor beta chains were read from a single sample in a study of identical twins. TCRdb analysed the 5' RACE reads with MiXCR anew, one entry per CDR3 protein. Here the sample spans hundreds of thousands of distinct CDR3 sequences, 6% to 6.5% being singletons. Material: naive T cells sorted from blood. Receptors were obtained from a man between 18 and 29 years old in good health. CDR3s include the opening cysteine and the closing phenylalanine or tryptophan.

v_call	j_call	cdr3_aa
TRBV11-2	TRBJ2-1	CASSPYRGSYNEQFF
TRBV3-1	TRBJ1-5	CASSRGLNQPQHF
TRBV28	TRBJ2-1	CASSFRGVVSNEQFF
TRBV4-2	TRBJ2-3	CASSRSWAGGTDTQYF
TRBV7-2	TRBJ2-1	CASTLLPGLARNEQFF
TRBV6-1	TRBJ2-2	CASSEKGLGELFF
TRBV12-3/TRBV12-4	TRBJ2-2	CASSSGAANTGELFF
TRBV11-2	TRBJ2-2	CASSSPYSGGPNTGELFF
TRBV3-1	TRBJ2-1	CASSQVPLLAGGNEQFF
TRBV4-1	TRBJ2-1	CASSKDSGPYNEQFF
TRBV4-3	TRBJ2-3	CASSQDGVAGSTDTQYF
TRBV7-3	TRBJ2-3	CASSLQEFSDTQYF
TRBV5-1	TRBJ1-2	CASSPLGQYDGYTF
TRBV4-3	TRBJ2-7	CASSQDRGTEQYF
TRBV11-3	TRBJ1-1	CASSPSGSYTEAFF
TRBV24-1	TRBJ2-3	CATSEPGQGRADTQYF
TRBV4-3	TRBJ2-6	CASSKDTGVGANVLTF
TRBV4-2	TRBJ1-6	CASSQDIRDRGRSPLHF
TRBV29-1	TRBJ1-5	CSVAQGYNQPQHF
TRBV5-1	TRBJ2-3	CASTPNTDTQYF
TRBV18	TRBJ2-1	CASSRAVDSHNEQFF
TRBV12-3/TRBV12-4	TRBJ2-3	CASSPDRLDTQYF
TRBV28	TRBJ1-6	CASSSWTGDIQDSYNSPLHF
TRBV20-1	TRBJ2-5	CSARDAVQETQYF
TRBV4-1	TRBJ1-6	CASSQDFRGPLHF
TRBV20-1	TRBJ2-5	CSASAGWETQYF
TRBV29-1	TRBJ2-3	CSVAGNTQYF
TRBV12-3/TRBV12-4	TRBJ2-1	CASSLGPGGPPYNEQFF
TRBV20-1	TRBJ2-1	CSARDQNSRYEQFF
TRBV29-1	TRBJ2-1	CSVGSGFHNEQFF
TRBV27	TRBJ2-2	CAIMTGATGELFF
TRBV5-4	TRBJ2-3	CASSSGASTDTQYF
TRBV20-1	TRBJ2-3	CSARGGLADDTQYF
TRBV20-1	TRBJ1-5	CSASGRSGPQHF
TRBV11-2	TRBJ2-7	CASSPPPTSGRALVREQYF
TRBV6-2/TRBV6-3	TRBJ1-1	CASSYYAGVNTEAFF
TRBV5-4	TRBJ2-3	CASSSRTGGNTDTQYF
TRBV7-8	TRBJ2-1	CASSSTEIGLGQFF
TRBV5-1	TRBJ2-3	CASSLGLAASTDTQYF
TRBV6-6	TRBJ2-7	CVVSGTGITEQYF
TRBV5-1	TRBJ1-4	CASSRGAIGTGTEKLFF
TRBV27	TRBJ2-3	CASSFSTLKTDTQYF
TRBV4-2	TRBJ2-7	CASSQSRLHYEQYF